This TCR beta chain was retrieved from a study of cytomegalovirus exposure and HLA in healthy donors (TCRdb year 2017). A note on the overall study: According to an earlier analysis of 587 of the donors, roughly 180 million T cells yielded 120 million or so unique TCR beta sequences and about 300 Gb of sequence data. An early release that covered about 600 HLA-typed donors contained around 330 gigabases of sequencing data and tens of millions of unique TCR sequences. The genetic ancestry cluster associated with self-reported Caucasian donors included about 84% of the 398 genotyped donors. The aim of the study was to test whether cataloging public T cell receptors could identify signatures of past pathogen exposure. Using immunosequencing, the study profiled T cell repertoires from 500 to 800 subjects and related those repertoires to cytomegalovirus serostatus. Besides the first cohort of under 700 subjects, a separate validation cohort made up of about 120 different subjects was used. To predict cytomegalovirus infection status, the study brought together high-throughput TCR immunosequencing, statistical association of individual TCRs with disease status, and machine learning. To study patterns of TCR occurrence, a later analysis re-analyzed previously published TCR beta repertoires from 600 to 750 donors and added high-resolution HLA genotyping. In the later analysis, no new phenotypic data were used to find candidate immune exposures; instead, reliance was placed on TCR beta sequences and their occurrence across donors. An earlier analysis of roughly 580 of the donors used high-throughput TCR beta sequencing to judge whether each TCR beta V gene segment behaved as functional or pseudogenic. Donor age, sex, ethnicity and CMV serostatus were collected together with the repertoire data. In a later genetic analysis, genome-wide SNP genotypes for about 55% of the 666 donors were used, and that subset was treated as a discovery cohort. All discovery cohort repertoires had been generated using a single sequencing platform. Class I and class II HLA loci were covered by the typing at four-digit resolution. The number of donors typed differed by locus, with roughly 629-640 for A, B, C, DRB1 and DQB1, roughly 520 for DQA1, approximately 580 for DPA1, and around 460 for DPB1. Because of strong linkage in the cohort, five DR-DQ haplotypes were treated as single units for association and clustering. Among 300 to 450 genotyped donors of the cohort, an average of around 240,000 unique TCR beta nucleotide sequences were sequenced per donor, around a sixth of them non-productive. What the study reported, not specific to this receptor: According to the authors, the approach could potentially be generalized to other disease states and immunological phenotypes. A later analysis found that most CMV-associated TCR beta chains appeared HLA-restricted, with HLA associations seemingly driven largely by CMV exposure. Because some donors lacked HLA typing at each locus, the association tests relied only on the typed subset. A later genetic analysis associated a missense DCLRE1C variant with V-gene and J-gene trimming of TCR beta chains, and an independent cohort replicated the association. The 87-base-pair reads could not distinguish some IMGT-functional V segments, including TRBV6-2 and TRBV6-3, so those segments were excluded. In a later analysis, the rate of TCR association differed among HLA loci, with DRB1 alleles having the most associated TCRs and HLA-C alleles having the fewest. Three of the identified cytomegalovirus-associated TCR beta chains were confirmed in vitro to be specific for cytomegalovirus antigens. A cluster of highly shared sequence variants was judged likely to represent a technical artifact of the sequencing pipeline. Only TCR beta chains were sequenced in this cohort, and the absence of alpha or paired-chain data limited detectable features. In a later analysis, HLA-associated TCR beta chains were found to be more clonally expanded and to have lower generation probabilities than equally common non-associated chains. Linkage disequilibrium might explain the correlated functional status among segregating V segments, but an unknown experimental factor could not be ruled out. An earlier analysis of some 590 of the donors showed that most TCR beta V segments appeared in productive rearrangements either about 87% or about 30% of the time, which broadly matched IMGT annotations. A further reported finding was that TCR beta sequences accurately predicted the HLA-A and HLA-B alleles for most subjects in the first cohort. In a later analysis, several top co-occurrence clusters were reported to appear linked to parvovirus B19, influenza, CMV and Epstein-Barr virus. In a later genetic analysis, fewer N-insertions in productive TCRs were reported among donors in an Asian-associated ancestry cluster than the 666-donor mean. A total of some 180 TCR beta chains were listed by the study as associated with cytomegalovirus. Sequencing depth was assumed to be roughly uniform across donors in the presence/absence analyses, though that assumption may not hold. The only immune exposure information available for the cohort was CMV serostatus. The earlier analysis of a few hundred of the donors excluded roughly 17 rarely observed V segments, including chromosome 9 orphons, because counts were too low. In a later analysis, around 17,000 TCR beta sequences were associated with specific HLA alleles at a false discovery rate of 0.05. The classifier was reported to diagnose cytomegalovirus status with high specificity and sensitivity in both the original cohort and the validation cohort. Assigning TCR associations to individual alleles was difficult when HLA alleles, especially DR and DQ, strongly co-occurred. Most TCR sequences were observed very rarely across donors, whereas some public TCRs were present in many individuals.

The receptor library was made with the immunoSEQ multiplex PCR assay. For the multiplex PCR, a mixture combining 60 forward primers for TCR Vbeta segments and 13 reverse primers for TCR Jbeta segments was used. The CDR3 region of rearranged TCR beta genes was amplified from genomic DNA by a multiplex PCR assay. The amplified TCR beta libraries were sequenced on the Illumina HiSeq System as 87-base-pair reads. In the source study's methods: A later analysis tallied roughly 80 million unique TCR beta chains across the 550 to 850 repertoires, and around 10 million of those chains were shared by two or more donors. A nearest-neighbor algorithm error-corrected the raw reads and collapsed the reads into unique sequences, merging closely related sequences to remove PCR and sequencing errors. V, D and J gene segments were assigned by aligning CDR3 sequences to IMGT reference sequences. For a sequence to be retained, at least a six-nucleotide match to both a V gene segment and a J gene segment was required. A rearrangement was called productive if the CDR3 had no stop codons and remained in frame with V and J, and every other rearrangement was called non-productive. CDR3 was defined according to IMGT convention as the region running from the second conserved V-encoded cysteine to the conserved J-encoded phenylalanine. The earlier analysis of some 580 of the donors excluded any sequence lacking an unambiguous match to a single V gene segment. An earlier analysis of fewer than 750 of the donors called V segments functional above 56.7% productive rearrangements and segregating when the between-donor standard deviation exceeded 5%. A statistical classification framework was built for diagnosing cytomegalovirus status from the catalog of TCR beta chain sequences. In a later analysis, TCR nucleotide sequences were compared against IMGT/GENE-DB human TR gene sequences so that V and J genes could be assigned. Using the TCRdist pipeline, a later analysis assigned CDR3 sequences along with most-parsimonious VDJ recombination scenarios. A later analysis defined each TCR beta chain by its CDR3 amino acid sequence plus V-gene family, and excluded reads lacking a unique V-gene family. A later analysis removed 592 highly shared, low-generation-probability nucleotide sequences to deal with suspected cross-contamination and a sequencing artifact. For each public chain, a later analysis derived a clonal expansion index from normalized ranks of inferred template counts within each repertoire. In a later analysis, generation probabilities were computed with a VDJ recombination model fitted to out-of-frame rearrangements, and the resulting probabilities were checked against IGoR. A later analysis scored TCR-TCR, TCR-HLA and TCR-CMV co-occurrence with hypergeometric tests, applying a repertoire-size bias correction to TCR pairs. False discovery rates were estimated in a later analysis by permuting HLA or CMV assignments 20 times. In a later analysis, co-occurring TCRs were grouped using DBSCAN, with TCRdist sequence similarity added in when clustering inside HLA-allele-positive subsets. Repertoires with fewer than 30,000 or more than 120,000 public chains, plus five repertoires with anomalous nucleotide sharing, were excluded from co-occurrence clustering. Held by TCRdb, this immuneACCESS table contains in-frame sequences only and omits some clones. Under half of the omission traces to an unresolved V gene where checked; the cause of the rest is unknown. The V and J calls and clone size are taken from that table; D and trimming were inferred from the DNA. Counted in this sample were around 130,000 clones; over 8.5% of them appeared once. The leading ten clones occupy around 6.1% of the sample.

The sample holds a few counts of this clone. There is no known antigen for this receptor. No much larger clone exists at a distance of one base, and base qualities are not known. Taken from cysteine to phenylalanine, the CDR3 has 15 residues. Only the CDR3 DNA stays, 45 bases, in frame from base 1. The germline V gene yields SGHTA for CDR1 and FQGNSA for CDR2. V and J lose 4 bases and 6 bases, and a span of 16 bases separates them. The cohort comprised around 690 healthy bone marrow donors. At the time of sampling, all cohort members were nominally healthy, though unrecorded immune exposures were likely present. The donor was CMV seropositive and belonged to the group of 250 to 350 seropositive cohort members. Each donor provided a peripheral blood sample, and peripheral blood mononuclear cells were used for TCR beta sequencing. The Qiagen DNeasy Blood Extraction Kit was used to extract genomic DNA from the blood cell samples.

The sequence links TRBV7-2 to TRBJ2-1; 6 matching bases give a weak D call of TRBD1. The specimen sequenced was PBMCs. This receptor was identified in a woman between 40 and 55 years old in good health and CMV-seropositive. The nucleotide sequence reads TGTGCCAGCAGCTACGACCAGGGCAGGGGCAATGAGCAGTTCTTC. It encodes CASSYDQGRGNEQFF.